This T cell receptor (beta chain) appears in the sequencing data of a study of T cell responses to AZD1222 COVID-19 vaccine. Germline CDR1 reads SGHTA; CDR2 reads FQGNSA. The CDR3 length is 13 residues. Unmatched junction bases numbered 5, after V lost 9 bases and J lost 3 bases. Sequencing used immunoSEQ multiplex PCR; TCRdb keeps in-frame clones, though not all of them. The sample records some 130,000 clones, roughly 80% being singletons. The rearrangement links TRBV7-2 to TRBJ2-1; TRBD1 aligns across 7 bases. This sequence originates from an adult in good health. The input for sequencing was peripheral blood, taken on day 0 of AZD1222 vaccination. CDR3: CASGTELYNEQFF. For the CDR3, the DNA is TGTGCCAGTGGGACAGAGCTCTACAATGAGCAGTTCTTC.